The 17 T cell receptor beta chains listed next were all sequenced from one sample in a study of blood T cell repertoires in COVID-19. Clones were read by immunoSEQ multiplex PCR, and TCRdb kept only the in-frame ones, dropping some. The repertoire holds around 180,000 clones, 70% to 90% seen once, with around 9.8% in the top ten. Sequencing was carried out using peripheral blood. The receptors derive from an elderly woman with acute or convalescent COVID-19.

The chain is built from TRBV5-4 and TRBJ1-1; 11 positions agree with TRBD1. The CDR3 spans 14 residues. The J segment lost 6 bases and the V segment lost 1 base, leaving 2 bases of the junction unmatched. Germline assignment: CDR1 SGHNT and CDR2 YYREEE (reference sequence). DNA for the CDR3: TGTGCCAGCAGCTTGCGGGACAGGGGGTCTGAAGCTTTCTTT. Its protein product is CASSLRDRGSEAFF.

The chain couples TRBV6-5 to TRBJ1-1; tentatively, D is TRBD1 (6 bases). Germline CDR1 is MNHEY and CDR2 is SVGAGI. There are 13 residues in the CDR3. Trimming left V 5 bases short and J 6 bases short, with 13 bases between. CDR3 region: CASSHPEGAEAFF. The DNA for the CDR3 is TGTGCCAGCAGTCACCCCGAGGGGGCTGAAGCTTTCTTT.

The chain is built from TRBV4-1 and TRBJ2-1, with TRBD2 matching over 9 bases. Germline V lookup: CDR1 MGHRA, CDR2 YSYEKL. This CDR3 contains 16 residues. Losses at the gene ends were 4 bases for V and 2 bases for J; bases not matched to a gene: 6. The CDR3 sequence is CASSLRTSATYNEQFF. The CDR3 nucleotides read TGCGCCAGCAGCCTCCGGACTAGCGCCACCTACAATGAGCAGTTCTTC.

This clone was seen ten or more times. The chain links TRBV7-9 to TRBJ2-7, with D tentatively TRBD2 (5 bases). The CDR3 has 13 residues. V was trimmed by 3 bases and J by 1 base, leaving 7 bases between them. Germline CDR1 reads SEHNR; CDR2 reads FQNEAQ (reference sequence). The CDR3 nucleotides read TGTGCCAGCAGCTTTGCGGGTTCCTACGAGCAGTACTTC. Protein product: CASSFAGSYEQYF. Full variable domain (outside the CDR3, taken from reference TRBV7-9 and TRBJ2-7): DTGVSQNPRHKITKRGQNVTFRCDPISEHNRLYWYRQTLGQGPEFLTYFQNEAQLEKSRLLSDRFSAERPKGSFSTLEIQRTEQGDSAMYLCASSFAGSYEQYFGPGTRLTVT.

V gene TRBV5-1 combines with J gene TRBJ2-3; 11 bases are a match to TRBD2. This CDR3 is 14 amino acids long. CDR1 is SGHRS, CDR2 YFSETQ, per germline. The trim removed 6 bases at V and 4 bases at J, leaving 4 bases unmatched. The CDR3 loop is CASTNSGGADTQYF. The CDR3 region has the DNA TGCGCCAGCACGAATAGCGGGGGGGCAGATACGCAGTATTTT.

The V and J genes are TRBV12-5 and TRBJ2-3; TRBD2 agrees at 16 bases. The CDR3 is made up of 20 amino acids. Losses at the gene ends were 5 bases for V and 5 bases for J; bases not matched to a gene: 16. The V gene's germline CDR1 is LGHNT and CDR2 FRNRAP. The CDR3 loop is CASGPGPQGTSGGARDTQYF. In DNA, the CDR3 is TGTGCTAGTGGTCCTGGTCCCCAAGGGACTAGCGGGGGGGCTAGAGATACGCAGTATTTT.

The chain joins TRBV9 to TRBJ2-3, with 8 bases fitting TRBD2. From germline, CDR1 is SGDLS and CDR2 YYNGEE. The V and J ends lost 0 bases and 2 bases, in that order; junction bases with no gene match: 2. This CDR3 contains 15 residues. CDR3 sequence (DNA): TGTGCCAGCAGCGTAGCGGGGGGGCCCACAGATACGCAGTATTTT. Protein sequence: CASSVAGGPTDTQYF.

The CDR3: CAISDSVSDRGVYTEAFF. CDR3 nucleotide sequence: TGTGCCATCAGTGACTCGGTTTCCGACAGGGGTGTATACACTGAAGCTTTCTTT. The chain couples TRBV10-3 to TRBJ1-1; TRBD1 aligns across 8 bases. CDR3 length: 18 residues. With V trimmed by 3 bases and J by 3 bases, 15 bases remained unmatched. Germline CDR1 and CDR2: ENHRY and SYGVKD.

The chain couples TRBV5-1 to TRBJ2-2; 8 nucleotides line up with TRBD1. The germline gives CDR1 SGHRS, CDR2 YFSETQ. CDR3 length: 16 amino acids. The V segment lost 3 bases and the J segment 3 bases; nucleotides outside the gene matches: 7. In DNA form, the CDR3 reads TGCGCCAGCAGCTCCTACCCGGACAGGGACACCGGGGAGCTGTTTTTT. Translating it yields CASSSYPDRDTGELFF.

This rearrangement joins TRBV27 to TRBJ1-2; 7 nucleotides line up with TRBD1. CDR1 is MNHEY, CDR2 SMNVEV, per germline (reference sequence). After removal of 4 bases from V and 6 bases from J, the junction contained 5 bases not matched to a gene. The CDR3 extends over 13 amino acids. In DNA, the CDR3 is TGTGCCAGCAGTTCTGATACAGGGGATGGCTACACCTTC. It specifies CASSSDTGDGYTF.

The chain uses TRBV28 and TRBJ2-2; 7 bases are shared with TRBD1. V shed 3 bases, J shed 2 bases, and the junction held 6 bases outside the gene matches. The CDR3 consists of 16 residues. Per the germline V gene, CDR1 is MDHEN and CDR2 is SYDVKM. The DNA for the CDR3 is TGTGCCAGCAGTTTCGGCAGGGGGAAAAACACCGGGGAGCTGTTTTTT. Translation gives CASSFGRGKNTGELFF.

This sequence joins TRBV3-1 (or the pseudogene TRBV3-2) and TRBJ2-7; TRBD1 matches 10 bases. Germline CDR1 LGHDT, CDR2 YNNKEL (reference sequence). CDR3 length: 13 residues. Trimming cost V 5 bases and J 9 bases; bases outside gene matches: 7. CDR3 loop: CASSGDRGTVQYF. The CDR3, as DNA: TGTGCCAGCAGCGGGGACAGGGGCACCGTGCAGTACTTC.

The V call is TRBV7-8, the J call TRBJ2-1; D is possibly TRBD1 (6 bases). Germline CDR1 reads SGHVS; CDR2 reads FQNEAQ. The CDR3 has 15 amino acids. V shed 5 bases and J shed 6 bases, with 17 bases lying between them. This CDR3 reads CASSIRQERRNEQFF. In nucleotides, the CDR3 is TGTGCCAGCAGCATCAGACAGGAACGGCGCAATGAGCAGTTCTTC.

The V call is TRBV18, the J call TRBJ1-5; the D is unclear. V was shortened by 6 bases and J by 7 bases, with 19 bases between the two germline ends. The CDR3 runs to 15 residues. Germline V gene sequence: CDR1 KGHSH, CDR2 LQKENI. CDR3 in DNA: TGTGCCAGCTCTCTGACTGCGGGGATGGAACAGCCCCAGCATTTT. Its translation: CASSLTAGMEQPQHF.

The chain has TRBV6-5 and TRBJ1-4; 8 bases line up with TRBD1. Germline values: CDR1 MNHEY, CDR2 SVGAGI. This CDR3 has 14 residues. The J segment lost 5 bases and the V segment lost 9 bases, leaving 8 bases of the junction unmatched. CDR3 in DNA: TGTGCCAGTAGAAGACAGGGGCGGAATGAAAAACTGTTTTTT. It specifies CASRRQGRNEKLFF.

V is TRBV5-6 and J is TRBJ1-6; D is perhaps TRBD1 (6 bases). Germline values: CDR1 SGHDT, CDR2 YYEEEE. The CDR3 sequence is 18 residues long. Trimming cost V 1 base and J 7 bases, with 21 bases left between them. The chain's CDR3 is CASSLRTVISLGNSPLHF. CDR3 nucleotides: TGTGCCAGCAGCTTGCGGACAGTTATTTCGTTGGGGAATTCACCCCTCCACTTT.

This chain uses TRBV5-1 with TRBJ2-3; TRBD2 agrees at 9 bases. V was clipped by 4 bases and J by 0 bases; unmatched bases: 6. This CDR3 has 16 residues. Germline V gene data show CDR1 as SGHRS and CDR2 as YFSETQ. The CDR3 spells CASSLRLAESTDTQYF. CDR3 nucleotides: TGCGCCAGCAGCCTCAGACTAGCGGAAAGCACAGATACGCAGTATTTT.